Listed below are T cell receptor beta chains from one sample, sequenced in a study of CD8+ T cells in alopecia areata. Generated by immunoSEQ multiplex PCR, the TCRdb table keeps only in-frame clones and is missing some. The sample has around 160,000 clones, 87% seen once. The sequenced sample was CD8+ T cells sorted from blood, obtained at week 0. These receptors came from a human donor with alopecia areata. The CDR3 runs from the conserved cysteine through the conserved F or W. Fields, in order: D gene, J gene, V gene, clone size, CDR3 DNA, CDR3 protein. A D gene is named only where the DNA matches it firmly. Clone size appears in some rows only: once, few, many, or a class for an expanded clone.

D gene: TRBD1
J gene: TRBJ2-7
V gene: TRBV5-5
clone size: -
CDR3 DNA: TGTGCCAGCAGCGGACAGGTGCAGCCCTACGAGCAGTACTTC
CDR3 protein: CASSGQVQPYEQYF

D gene: -
J gene: TRBJ1-2
V gene: TRBV11-2
clone size: -
CDR3 DNA: TGTGCCAGCAGCTTATCTGACAGAACTAACTATGGCTACACCTTC
CDR3 protein: CASSLSDRTNYGYTF

D gene: -
J gene: TRBJ2-7
V gene: TRBV2
clone size: -
CDR3 DNA: TGTGCCAGCAGTGGTCGGGACTCCTACTTC
CDR3 protein: CASSGRDSYF

D gene: -
J gene: TRBJ2-7
V gene: TRBV13
clone size: -
CDR3 DNA: TGTGCCAGCAGCTCCGCCAGCTCATCCTGGTCCTACGAGCAGTACTTC
CDR3 protein: CASSSASSSWSYEQYF

D gene: TRBD2
J gene: TRBJ2-1
V gene: TRBV5-8
clone size: -
CDR3 DNA: TGTGCCAGCAGCTGGGGGACTAGTAAGGGCGATGAGCAGTTCTTC
CDR3 protein: CASSWGTSKGDEQFF

D gene: -
J gene: TRBJ2-2
V gene: TRBV9
clone size: once
CDR3 DNA: TGTGCCAGCAGCGCCCCTTACCACGTAACAGGGATGGTCACCGGGGAGCTGTTTTTT
CDR3 protein: CASSAPYHVTGMVTGELFF

D gene: -
J gene: TRBJ2-7
V gene: TRBV9
clone size: -
CDR3 DNA: TGTGCCAGCAGCGTAGGGGACTTAGGTTCCTACGAGCAGTACTTC
CDR3 protein: CASSVGDLGSYEQYF

D gene: -
J gene: TRBJ2-3
V gene: TRBV6-6
clone size: -
CDR3 DNA: TGTGCCGGTTCCCACAGGGCCCATGATACGCAGTATTTT
CDR3 protein: CAGSHRAHDTQYF

D gene: TRBD2
J gene: TRBJ2-1
V gene: TRBV29-1
clone size: -
CDR3 DNA: TGCAGCGTCACCTCTACTAGCGGGAGCTACAATGAGCAGTTCTTC
CDR3 protein: CSVTSTSGSYNEQFF

D gene: TRBD1
J gene: TRBJ1-1
V gene: TRBV30
clone size: few
CDR3 DNA: TGTGCCTGGACCCCAGGGGGAGCAGGGCAAACCCCGAACACTGAAGCTTTCTTT
CDR3 protein: CAWTPGGAGQTPNTEAFF

D gene: -
J gene: TRBJ1-2
V gene: TRBV29-1
clone size: few
CDR3 DNA: TGCAGCGTGCAGGGGTATGGCTACACCTTC
CDR3 protein: CSVQGYGYTF

D gene: TRBD1
J gene: TRBJ1-5
V gene: TRBV18
clone size: -
CDR3 DNA: TGTGCCAGCTCACCGCCGGGACAGGGGAGCAATCAGCCCCAGCATTTT
CDR3 protein: CASSPPGQGSNQPQHF

D gene: -
J gene: TRBJ2-1
V gene: TRBV29-1
clone size: -
CDR3 DNA: TGCAGCGTTGAAGACGTGGCAGACAACTCCTACAATGAGCAGTTCTTC
CDR3 protein: CSVEDVADNSYNEQFF

D gene: -
J gene: TRBJ1-1
V gene: TRBV6-5
clone size: -
CDR3 DNA: TGTGCCAGCAGAAGGGATCCCAGGGAGACTGAAGCTTTCTTT
CDR3 protein: CASRRDPRETEAFF

D gene: TRBD2
J gene: TRBJ2-1
V gene: TRBV29-1
clone size: -
CDR3 DNA: TGCAGCGTTGGGCGGGAGGGCCGGTACAATGAGCAGTTCTTC
CDR3 protein: CSVGREGRYNEQFF

D gene: -
J gene: TRBJ2-7
V gene: TRBV4-1
clone size: -
CDR3 DNA: TGCGCCAGCAGCCAAGAGCAGTTCCTACGAGGTTTCGAGCAGTACTTC
CDR3 protein: CASSQEQFLRGFEQYF

D gene: -
J gene: TRBJ2-3
V gene: TRBV5-1
clone size: once
CDR3 DNA: TGCGCCAGCAGCTTGGCACAGGGTCTCACAGATACGCAGTATTTT
CDR3 protein: CASSLAQGLTDTQYF